The rows below give T cell receptor beta chains drawn from one sample of a study of cytomegalovirus exposure and HLA in healthy donors. The repertoire was sequenced with immunoSEQ multiplex PCR; TCRdb's copy has only in-frame clones and lacks some. Here the sample spans roughly 140,000 clones, about four fifths being singletons. The sequenced sample was PBMCs. The receptors here all came from a human donor in good health. Both conserved end residues are part of each CDR3. The order of the fields is J gene, D gene, V gene, clone size, CDR3 protein, CDR3 DNA. A D gene is named only where the DNA matches it firmly. Only part of the rows carry a size: once, few, many, or a class if the clone is expanded.

j_gene: TRBJ1-3; d_gene: .; v_gene: TRBV28; abundance: .; CDR3aa: CASSLSPGSGNTIYF; CDR3nt: TGTGCCAGCAGTTTATCACCCGGCTCTGGAAACACCATATATTTT
j_gene: TRBJ2-7; d_gene: TRBD2; v_gene: TRBV5-6; abundance: .; CDR3aa: CASSLVRTSGNYEQYF; CDR3nt: TGTGCCAGCAGCTTGGTCAGGACTAGCGGGAACTACGAGCAGTACTTC
j_gene: TRBJ2-7; d_gene: TRBD2; v_gene: TRBV27; abundance: .; CDR3aa: CASTSPSGASYEQYF; CDR3nt: TGTGCCAGCACCTCGCCTAGCGGCGCTTCCTACGAGCAGTACTTC
j_gene: TRBJ2-5; d_gene: TRBD2; v_gene: TRBV5-1; abundance: once; CDR3aa: CASSLGLAGFQETQYF; CDR3nt: TGCGCCAGCAGCTTGGGACTAGCGGGATTCCAAGAGACCCAGTACTTC
j_gene: TRBJ2-5; d_gene: .; v_gene: TRBV5-1; abundance: .; CDR3aa: CASRSGGGGVQETQYF; CDR3nt: TGCGCCAGCAGATCAGGTGGGGGAGGCGTACAAGAGACCCAGTACTTC
j_gene: TRBJ2-3; d_gene: TRBD1; v_gene: TRBV2; abundance: .; CDR3aa: CASSVTGGTDTQYF; CDR3nt: TGTGCCAGCAGTGTAACAGGGGGCACAGATACGCAGTATTTT
j_gene: TRBJ1-2; d_gene: .; v_gene: TRBV2; abundance: few; CDR3aa: CASTTRAGLNYGYTF; CDR3nt: TGTGCCAGCACCACTCGCGCAGGGCTTAACTATGGCTACACCTTC
j_gene: TRBJ1-2; d_gene: .; v_gene: TRBV27; abundance: once; CDR3aa: CASSFKQGPFGGYTF; CDR3nt: TGTGCCAGCAGTTTTAAGCAGGGGCCCTTTGGGGGCTACACCTTC
j_gene: TRBJ2-4; d_gene: TRBD2; v_gene: TRBV2; abundance: .; CDR3aa: CASSEGTSGAKNIQYF; CDR3nt: TGTGCCAGCAGTGAAGGGACTAGCGGAGCCAAAAACATTCAGTACTTC
j_gene: TRBJ1-1; d_gene: TRBD1; v_gene: TRBV6-5; abundance: .; CDR3aa: CASSKRTGLNTEAFF; CDR3nt: TGTGCCAGCAGTAAGCGGACAGGGTTGAACACTGAAGCTTTCTTT
j_gene: TRBJ1-2; d_gene: TRBD1; v_gene: TRBV15; abundance: .; CDR3aa: CATSRSVLGGEGYTF; CDR3nt: TGTGCCACCAGCAGATCTGTGTTAGGGGGCGAAGGCTACACCTTC
j_gene: TRBJ2-2; d_gene: .; v_gene: TRBV7-6; abundance: .; CDR3aa: CASSLAIAGELFF; CDR3nt: TGTGCCAGCAGCTTAGCAATCGCCGGGGAGCTGTTTTTT
j_gene: TRBJ2-1; d_gene: .; v_gene: TRBV19; abundance: .; CDR3aa: CASSIGGVSEQFF; CDR3nt: TGTGCCAGTAGTATAGGGGGGGTTAGTGAGCAGTTCTTC
j_gene: TRBJ2-1; d_gene: .; v_gene: TRBV15; abundance: .; CDR3aa: CATSRKKNPSSYNEQFF; CDR3nt: TGTGCCACCAGCAGAAAGAAGAACCCGAGCTCCTACAATGAGCAGTTCTTC
j_gene: TRBJ2-7; d_gene: .; v_gene: TRBV20-1; abundance: .; CDR3aa: CSARDYEQYF; CDR3nt: TGCAGTGCTAGAGATTATGAGCAGTACTTC
j_gene: TRBJ1-2; d_gene: TRBD1; v_gene: TRBV5-1; abundance: .; CDR3aa: CASSLSRGLYYGYTF; CDR3nt: TGCGCCAGCAGCCTTTCCAGGGGGCTGTACTATGGCTACACCTTC
j_gene: TRBJ2-7; d_gene: TRBD2; v_gene: TRBV5-1; abundance: few; CDR3aa: CASSSGLAGGGNSYEQYF; CDR3nt: TGCGCCAGCAGCTCCGGACTAGCGGGAGGGGGGAATTCCTACGAGCAGTACTTC
j_gene: TRBJ2-7; d_gene: TRBD1; v_gene: TRBV6-5; abundance: .; CDR3aa: CASVPPGQNTYEQYF; CDR3nt: TGTGCCAGCGTCCCTCCGGGACAGAATACATACGAGCAGTACTTC
j_gene: TRBJ1-2; d_gene: TRBD1; v_gene: TRBV19; abundance: .; CDR3aa: CASSLGQGNYGYTF; CDR3nt: TGTGCCAGTAGTTTAGGACAGGGCAACTATGGCTACACCTTC
j_gene: TRBJ1-5; d_gene: .; v_gene: TRBV6-1; abundance: once; CDR3aa: CASCTVPRGNQPQHF; CDR3nt: TGTGCCAGCTGTACTGTCCCGAGGGGCAATCAGCCCCAGCATTTT
j_gene: TRBJ1-1; d_gene: TRBD1; v_gene: TRBV20-1; abundance: .; CDR3aa: CSARDRGEAFF; CDR3nt: TGCAGTGCTCGGGACAGGGGTGAAGCTTTCTTT
j_gene: TRBJ1-2; d_gene: .; v_gene: TRBV15; abundance: .; CDR3aa: CATSRDFGVAF; CDR3nt: TGTGCCACCAGCAGAGATTTCGGGGTGGCCTTC
j_gene: TRBJ1-4; d_gene: .; v_gene: TRBV19; abundance: few; CDR3aa: CASSIQGWTNEKLFF; CDR3nt: TGTGCCAGTAGTATCCAGGGTTGGACTAATGAAAAACTGTTTTTT
j_gene: TRBJ2-5; d_gene: .; v_gene: TRBV18; abundance: .; CDR3aa: CASSQEAGARGETQYF; CDR3nt: TGTGCCAGCTCACAAGAGGCAGGGGCGAGGGGAGAGACCCAGTACTTC
j_gene: TRBJ2-2; d_gene: TRBD1; v_gene: TRBV29-1; abundance: .; CDR3aa: CSGETGGTGELFF; CDR3nt: TGCAGCGGGGAGACAGGGGGCACCGGGGAGCTGTTTTTT
j_gene: TRBJ1-1; d_gene: .; v_gene: TRBV28; abundance: once; CDR3aa: CASSFVGANTEAFF; CDR3nt: TGTGCCAGCAGTTTCGTGGGGGCGAACACTGAAGCTTTCTTT
j_gene: TRBJ2-2; d_gene: .; v_gene: TRBV2; abundance: .; CDR3aa: CASKGLANTGELFF; CDR3nt: TGTGCCAGCAAAGGACTGGCGAACACCGGGGAGCTGTTTTTT
j_gene: TRBJ2-1; d_gene: TRBD1; v_gene: TRBV20-1; abundance: few; CDR3aa: CSHRGVEQFF; CDR3nt: TGCAGTCACAGGGGAGTTGAGCAGTTCTTC
j_gene: TRBJ2-5; d_gene: TRBD1; v_gene: TRBV28; abundance: .; CDR3aa: CASKKGAGETQYF; CDR3nt: TGTGCCAGCAAGAAGGGGGCCGGCGAGACCCAGTACTTC
j_gene: TRBJ2-5; d_gene: .; v_gene: TRBV5-1; abundance: few; CDR3aa: CASSFPFEGVDETQYF; CDR3nt: TGCGCCAGCAGCTTCCCATTCGAAGGGGTGGATGAGACCCAGTACTTC
j_gene: TRBJ1-5; d_gene: TRBD1; v_gene: TRBV10-3; abundance: few; CDR3aa: CAISTGDNQPQHF; CDR3nt: TGTGCCATCAGCACAGGGGACAATCAGCCCCAGCATTTT
j_gene: TRBJ2-3; d_gene: .; v_gene: TRBV6-5; abundance: .; CDR3aa: CASSKLTEPDTQYF; CDR3nt: TGTGCCAGCAGTAAACTTACAGAGCCAGATACGCAGTATTTT